These 2 T cell receptor beta chains share one sample of origin, sequenced in a study of CD8 T cells in Susac syndrome. Roughly 0.45 to 1 ug RNA was reverse transcribed with random hexamers. TCRdb reanalysed the immunoSEQ multiplex PCR reads using MiXCR and keeps one entry per CDR3 protein. The table lists over 150,000 distinct CDR3 sequences, approximately 95% of them singletons. Sequencing was performed on CD4+ T cells from PBMCs. Receptors originate from a human donor with Susac syndrome.

V gene TRBV4-3 combines with J gene TRBJ2-2; 9 nucleotides align to TRBD2. This CDR3 has 18 amino acids. The V segment lost 3 bases and the J segment 5 bases; nucleotides outside the gene matches: 13. Germline V gene sequence: CDR1 LGHNA, CDR2 YSLEER. The CDR3 DNA follows: TGCGCCAGCAGCCAGGGCCCACGACTAGCGGATTGGACCGGGGAGCTGTTTTTT. This gives the protein CASSQGPRLADWTGELFF.

The chain has TRBV19 and TRBJ1-2; no reliable D call. The CDR3 sequence is 13 residues long. The germline V gene encodes CDR1 LNHDA and CDR2 SQIVND (reference sequence). Trimming left V 9 bases short and J 4 bases short, with 15 bases between. CDR3 nucleotide sequence: TGTGCCAGCACCCCTGGTGGGCTCTATGGCTACACCTTC. Its protein is CASTPGGLYGYTF.